A selection of T cell receptor beta chains follows, all from one sample in a study of blood T cells in healthy people across ages. Using its own MiXCR run on the 5' RACE reads, TCRdb lists one record per CDR3 protein. This sample yields fewer than 2,000,000 distinct CDR3 sequences, of which roughly two fifths are seen a single time; more than 20% belongs to the top ten. Material for sequencing was blood. The receptors were gathered from a human donor in good health. The CDR3 runs from the conserved cysteine through the conserved F or W. D genes are given only for firm matches. Size tells how often a clone was seen (once, few, many) or the class of an expanded clone, and some rows leave it out.

J: TRBJ1-2
size: NA
D: NA
V: TRBV7-2
CDR3: CASSLARQLTYGYTF
DNA: TGTGCCAGCAGCTTAGCTCGCCAGCTTACCTATGGCTACACCTTC

J: TRBJ2-1
size: NA
D: NA
V: TRBV7-2
CDR3: CASSLAVGSGYNEQFF
DNA: TGTGCCAGCAGCTTAGCTGTCGGCAGCGGATACAATGAGCAGTTCTTC

J: TRBJ2-5
size: NA
D: TRBD2
V: TRBV10-3
CDR3: CAISESGTIHF
DNA: TGTGCCATCAGTGAGTCGGGGACTATCCACTTC

J: TRBJ2-7
size: few
D: TRBD1
V: TRBV10-3
CDR3: CAISELGQGFNEQYF
DNA: TGTGCCATCAGTGAGCTGGGACAGGGCTTTAACGAGCAGTACTTC

J: TRBJ2-5
size: NA
D: NA
V: TRBV5-6
CDR3: CASSLTATRETQYF
DNA: TGTGCCAGCAGTTTGACCGCGACGAGGGAGACCCAGTACTTC

J: TRBJ2-3
size: few
D: TRBD2
V: TRBV12-3/TRBV12-4
CDR3: CASRPLSGVFTDTQYF
DNA: TGTGCCAGCAGACCCCTTAGCGGGGTATTCACAGATACGCAGTATTTT

J: TRBJ1-1
size: NA
D: NA
V: TRBV5-1
CDR3: CASRTPVDFSEAFF
DNA: TGCGCCAGCCGGACCCCGGTGGACTTCTCTGAAGCTTTCTTT

J: TRBJ1-2
size: NA
D: NA
V: TRBV7-2
CDR3: CASNPAGGGLTNYGYTF
DNA: TGTGCCAGCAACCCAGCGGGTGGGGGACTTACTAACTATGGCTACACCTTC

J: TRBJ1-2
size: NA
D: NA
V: TRBV14
CDR3: CASSRDPTSEGYTF
DNA: TGTGCCAGCAGCCGAGACCCCACTTCTGAAGGCTACACCTTC

J: TRBJ1-1
size: few
D: TRBD1
V: TRBV10-2
CDR3: CASRGTDRREAFF
DNA: TGCGCCAGCAGGGGGACAGATCGGCGCGAAGCTTTCTTT

J: TRBJ2-5
size: NA
D: TRBD2
V: TRBV6-5
CDR3: CASSQHQRGRETQYF
DNA: TGTGCCAGCAGTCAGCACCAGCGGGGCAGGGAGACCCAGTACTTC

J: TRBJ1-2
size: few
D: NA
V: TRBV4-2
CDR3: CASSQVGVNGYTF
DNA: TGTGCCAGCAGCCAAGTTGGGGTAAATGGCTACACCTTC

J: TRBJ2-7
size: NA
D: NA
V: TRBV10-3
CDR3: CAIRGGETYEQYF
DNA: TGTGCCATCAGAGGCGGAGAAACCTACGAGCAGTACTTC

J: TRBJ1-2
size: few
D: TRBD1
V: TRBV7-8
CDR3: CASSTGTATSNYGYTF
DNA: TGTGCCAGCAGCACGGGGACAGCTACTTCTAACTATGGCTACACCTTC

J: TRBJ2-1
size: few
D: TRBD2
V: TRBV29-1
CDR3: CSVGGLGGGVYNEQFF
DNA: TGCAGCGTTGGAGGTCTGGGCGGGGGTGTATACAATGAGCAGTTCTTC

J: TRBJ2-5
size: NA
D: NA
V: TRBV25-1
CDR3: CASSDPGTLQETQYF
DNA: TGTGCCAGCAGTGACCCCGGGACCCTCCAAGAGACCCAGTACTTC

J: TRBJ1-4
size: NA
D: NA
V: TRBV5-1
CDR3: CASGAGDSEKLFF
DNA: TGCGCCAGCGGGGCTGGGGATTCCGAAAAACTGTTTTTT

J: TRBJ2-7
size: NA
D: NA
V: TRBV29-1
CDR3: CSVESEIPGEQYF
DNA: TGCAGCGTTGAGTCCGAGATCCCGGGGGAGCAGTACTTC

J: TRBJ1-4
size: NA
D: NA
V: TRBV7-2
CDR3: CASSWRGGVNEKLFF
DNA: TGTGCCAGCAGCTGGCGAGGGGGAGTTAATGAAAAACTGTTTTTT

J: TRBJ2-7
size: NA
D: TRBD2
V: TRBV5-4
CDR3: CASSASRDYTYEQYF
DNA: TGTGCCAGCAGCGCTTCCCGGGACTACACCTACGAGCAGTACTTC

J: TRBJ1-6
size: NA
D: NA
V: TRBV4-1
CDR3: CASSQWYGSNSPLHF
DNA: TGCGCCAGCAGCCAATGGTACGGTTCCAATTCACCCCTCCACTTT

J: TRBJ1-2
size: NA
D: NA
V: TRBV27
CDR3: CASSLSSTPKNYGYTF
DNA: TGTGCCAGCAGTTTAAGTTCGACACCTAAAAACTATGGCTACACCTTC

J: TRBJ2-5
size: NA
D: NA
V: TRBV10-3
CDR3: CAISESGVMETQYF
DNA: TGTGCCATCAGTGAGTCTGGGGTGATGGAGACCCAGTACTTC

J: TRBJ1-2
size: NA
D: NA
V: TRBV21-1
CDR3: CARGGLLPVTNYGYTF
DNA: TGTGCCAGGGGAGGGCTTCTACCGGTAACTAACTATGGCTACACCTTC

J: TRBJ2-7
size: NA
D: NA
V: TRBV2
CDR3: CAITEGGQRHEQYF
DNA: TGTGCCATCACCGAGGGGGGCCAACGCCACGAGCAGTACTTC

J: TRBJ2-3
size: once
D: TRBD2
V: TRBV4-2
CDR3: CASSQAVAGVRNTQYF
DNA: TGTGCCAGCAGCCAAGCGGTGGCGGGGGTAAGGAATACGCAGTATTTT

J: TRBJ1-6
size: few
D: NA
V: TRBV7-3
CDR3: CASSSGQISPLHF
DNA: TGTGCCAGCAGCTCCGGACAGATTTCACCCCTCCACTTT

J: TRBJ2-1
size: few
D: TRBD1
V: TRBV6-1
CDR3: CASSTRQGGASEQFF
DNA: TGTGCCAGCAGTACACGACAGGGGGGTGCGAGTGAGCAGTTCTTC

J: TRBJ2-1
size: NA
D: NA
V: TRBV28
CDR3: CASSLIGGSVDEQFF
DNA: TGTGCCAGCAGTTTGATCGGGGGTAGCGTGGATGAGCAGTTCTTC

J: TRBJ2-7
size: NA
D: TRBD2
V: TRBV4-1
CDR3: CASSHLADYEQYF
DNA: TGCGCCAGCAGCCACCTAGCGGACTACGAGCAGTACTTC

J: TRBJ2-1
size: few
D: TRBD2
V: TRBV5-1
CDR3: CASGLGLAGGRNEQFF
DNA: TGCGCCAGCGGCCTCGGACTAGCGGGGGGGAGGAATGAGCAGTTCTTC

J: TRBJ2-1
size: few
D: NA
V: TRBV9
CDR3: CASSVGSTLNEQFF
DNA: TGTGCCAGCAGCGTAGGTAGCACGCTCAATGAGCAGTTCTTC

J: TRBJ1-1
size: NA
D: NA
V: TRBV6-6
CDR3: CASSYSRVRGYTEAFF
DNA: TGTGCCAGCAGTTACTCCAGGGTTAGAGGATACACTGAAGCTTTCTTT

J: TRBJ1-2
size: few
D: NA
V: TRBV20-1
CDR3: CSASKEDRGYYGYTF
DNA: TGCAGTGCCTCCAAAGAAGATAGGGGCTACTATGGCTACACCTTC

J: TRBJ2-7
size: few
D: NA
V: TRBV9
CDR3: CASNLGDGYYEQYF
DNA: TGTGCCAGCAACCTGGGAGACGGGTACTACGAGCAGTACTTC

J: TRBJ2-5
size: NA
D: NA
V: TRBV18
CDR3: CASSLFRGAQETQYF
DNA: TGTGCCAGCTCACTTTTCCGGGGGGCTCAAGAGACCCAGTACTTC

J: TRBJ1-4
size: NA
D: NA
V: TRBV20-1
CDR3: CSAHDGINEKLFF
DNA: TGCAGTGCTCATGATGGAATAAATGAAAAACTGTTTTTT

J: TRBJ2-2
size: NA
D: NA
V: TRBV9
CDR3: CASSVGGAGELFF
DNA: TGTGCCAGCAGCGTAGGGGGGGCCGGGGAGCTGTTTTTT